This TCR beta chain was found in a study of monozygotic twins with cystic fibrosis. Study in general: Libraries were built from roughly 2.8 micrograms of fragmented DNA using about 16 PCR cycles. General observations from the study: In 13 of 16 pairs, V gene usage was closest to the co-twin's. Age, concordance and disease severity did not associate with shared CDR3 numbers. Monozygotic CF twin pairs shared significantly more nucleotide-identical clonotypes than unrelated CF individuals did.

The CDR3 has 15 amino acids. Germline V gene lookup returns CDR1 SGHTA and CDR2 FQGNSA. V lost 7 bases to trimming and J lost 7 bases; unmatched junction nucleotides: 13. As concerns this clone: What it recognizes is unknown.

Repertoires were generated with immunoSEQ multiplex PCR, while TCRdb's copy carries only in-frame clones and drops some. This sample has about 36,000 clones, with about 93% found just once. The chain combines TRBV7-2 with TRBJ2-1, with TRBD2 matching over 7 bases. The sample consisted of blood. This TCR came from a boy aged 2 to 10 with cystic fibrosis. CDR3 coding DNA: TGTGCCAGCAACGTCTTTTGGACTAGTGGGAATGAGCAGTTCTTC. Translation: CASNVFWTSGNEQFF.